A single sample is the source of the 17 T cell receptor beta chains below, sequenced in a study of control samples from healthy donors and cancer patients. This table comes from immunoSEQ multiplex PCR, and its TCRdb copy is limited to in-frame clones, with some not included. Of about 40,000 clones in the sample, roughly 92% are singletons; the top ten hold approximately 3.8%. Sequenced: blood. The receptors were sampled from a woman aged 45-65 years in good health.

In nucleotides, the CDR3 is TGTGCCACCAGTAGTGCAGGTGGAAACACCATATATTTT. As protein: CATSSAGGNTIYF. The chain employs TRBV24-1 and TRBJ1-3; D ambiguous. The V end was cut by 6 bases, the J end by 3 bases, with 8 bases between. The CDR3 has 13 residues. The germline V gene encodes CDR1 KGHDR and CDR2 SFDVKD.

J is TRBJ1-6 and V is TRBV9, with D possibly TRBD1 on 6 matching bases. With 0 bases removed from V and 9 bases from J, the gap between germline ends came to 10 bases. This CDR3 region has 14 residues. Looked up from germline, CDR1 is SGDLS and CDR2 is YYNGEE. This chain's CDR3 is CASSVDRVGSPLHF. CDR3 DNA: TGTGCCAGCAGCGTAGACAGGGTCGGTTCACCCCTCCACTTT.

The rearrangement uses TRBV18 and TRBJ2-1; D gene unclear. Germline V lookup: CDR1 KGHSH, CDR2 LQKENI. The CDR3 is 13 amino acids. V was pared by 10 bases and J by 0 bases, with 10 bases between. This CDR3 is CAIRRSSYNEQFF. In DNA, the CDR3 is TGTGCCATCCGCCGTAGCTCCTACAATGAGCAGTTCTTC.

The chain couples TRBV5-4 to TRBJ2-7; possibly TRBD1 or TRBD2 for D (7 bases each). V was shortened by 0 bases and J by 5 bases, with 12 bases between the two germline ends. The CDR3 runs 14 residues. The germline gives CDR1 SGHNT, CDR2 YYREEE (reference sequence). CDR3 region: CASSLGEGADEQYF. In nucleotides, the CDR3 is TGTGCCAGCAGCTTGGGGGAGGGGGCAGACGAGCAGTACTTC. Using reference TRBV5-4 and TRBJ2-7 for the parts outside the CDR3, the full variable domain is ETGVTQSPTHLIKTRGQQVTLRCSSQSGHNTVSWYQQALGQGPQFIFQYYREEENGRGNFPPRFSGLQFPNYSSELNVNALELDDSALYLCASSLGEGADEQYFGPGTRLTVT.

CDR3 sequence (DNA): TGCGCCAGCAGCACTACAGGATTCGGGGGGGAGCTGTTTTTT. This sequence encodes CASSTTGFGGELFF. The J gene is TRBJ2-2, the V gene TRBV5-1, with TRBD1 as a possible D gene (5 bases). The CDR3 loop spans 14 amino acids. V lost 4 bases to trimming and J lost 8 bases, with 15 bases between them. Per the germline V gene, CDR1 is SGHRS and CDR2 is YFSETQ.

The rearrangement links TRBV28 to TRBJ1-2; 10 positions agree with TRBD1. The CDR3 spans 15 residues. CDR1 is MDHEN and CDR2 is SYDVKM in the germline V gene. Losses at the gene ends were 10 bases for V and 2 bases for J; bases not matched to a gene: 10. CDR3 protein: CATTPGQGKNYGYTF. CDR3 DNA: TGTGCCACCACCCCGGGACAGGGGAAAAACTATGGCTACACCTTC.

The chain links TRBV15 to TRBJ2-2, with no clear D. Germline loops: CDR1 LNHNV, CDR2 YYDKDF (reference sequence). The CDR3 extends over 11 amino acids. V gave up 3 bases and J gave up 5 bases, with 1 base separating them. CDR3 DNA: TGTGCCACCAGCAGGACCGGGGAGCTGTTTTTT. Translated: CATSRTGELFF.

The rearrangement uses TRBV3-1 (or the pseudogene TRBV3-2) and TRBJ2-7, with D hard to call. CDR1 is LGHDT and CDR2 is YNNKEL in the germline V gene (reference sequence). V was cut by 1 base and J by 1 base, with 11 bases left in between. The CDR3 contains 15 residues. CDR3 sequence reads: CASSQGGRRSYEQYF. CDR3 sequence (DNA): TGTGCCAGCAGCCAAGGTGGGCGGCGTTCCTACGAGCAGTACTTC.

This chain uses TRBV27 with TRBJ2-7; 11 nucleotides align to TRBD1. The CDR3 is 14 residues long. V shed 5 bases, J shed 3 bases, and the junction held 3 bases outside the gene matches. Germline CDR1 reads MNHEY; CDR2 reads SMNVEV (reference sequence). The CDR3 DNA reads as TGTGCCAGCAGTCCCGGGACAGGGGGCTACGAGCAGTACTTC. Its protein product is CASSPGTGGYEQYF.

The sample holds one count of this clone. V and J are TRBV5-5 and TRBJ1-1, with 7 bases that match TRBD1. The CDR3 covers 16 residues. From germline, CDR1 is SGHKS and CDR2 YYEKEE (reference sequence). Unmatched junction bases numbered 14, after V lost 4 bases and J lost 5 bases. The CDR3 DNA follows: TGTGCCAGCAGCCCGGGAAGGACAGGTGGAGGGACTGAAGCTTTCTTT. Encoded protein: CASSPGRTGGGTEAFF.

This clone was found once. The chain links TRBV11-1 to TRBJ2-1; TRBD2 matches at 10 bases. Losses at the gene ends were 6 bases for V and 8 bases for J; bases not matched to a gene: 10. In germline, CDR1 is SGHAT, CDR2 FQDESV (reference sequence). The CDR3 is 15 residues long. In nucleotides, the CDR3 is TGTGCCAGCAGAGCTCTAGCGGGGGACTTCCATGAGCAGTTCTTC. Encoded protein: CASRALAGDFHEQFF.

This clone was counted a single time. The chain couples TRBV6-5 to TRBJ2-5; D is possibly TRBD1 (7 bases). CDR1 and CDR2 from the germline V gene are MNHEY and SVGAGI. The V gene lost 8 bases and the J gene lost 5 bases, with 15 bases spanning the gap. This CDR3 is built from 13 residues. CDR3 residues: CASGRGEVETQYF. The CDR3 DNA follows: TGTGCCAGCGGCAGGGGGGAGGTTGAGACCCAGTACTTC.

The V gene is TRBV28, the J gene TRBJ1-5, with unresolved D. There are 15 residues in the CDR3. From germline, CDR1 is MDHEN and CDR2 SYDVKM. Trimming removed 5 bases at V and 0 bases at J, with 11 bases between. The CDR3 coding sequence is TGTGCCAGCAGTCCTGGACGGATTAGCAATCAGCCCCAGCATTTT. It translates to CASSPGRISNQPQHF.

This chain joins TRBV5-4 and TRBJ2-3; D is perhaps TRBD2 (5 bases). CDR3 size: 15 residues. Germline V lookup: CDR1 SGHNT, CDR2 YYREEE (reference sequence). Trimming stripped 6 bases from V and 0 bases from J, with 14 bases between. CDR3 DNA sequence: TGTGCCAGCACCGTACTAGACCCTAGCACAGATACGCAGTATTTT. Protein: CASTVLDPSTDTQYF.

The chain is built from TRBV24-1 and TRBJ2-7, with a tentative D call TRBD2 (6 bases). Trimming took off 2 bases at V and 7 bases at J, with 23 bases between the two ends. The CDR3 is made up of 17 amino acids. Per the germline V gene, CDR1 is KGHDR and CDR2 is SFDVKD. The CDR3 loop reads CATSDSGPAGTWGEQYF. CDR3 nucleotide sequence: TGTGCCACCAGTGATTCCGGGCCCGCGGGGACTTGGGGGGAGCAGTACTTC.

The chain joins TRBV27 to TRBJ2-7; unclear D gene. V was pared by 1 base and J by 3 bases, with 10 bases between. The germline CDR1 and CDR2 sequences are MNHEY and SMNVEV (reference sequence). This CDR3 comprises 14 residues. CDR3 DNA: TGTGCCAGCAGTTTATTTGCCTCAAGCTACGAGCAGTACTTC. Its translation is CASSLFASSYEQYF.

This clone showed up just once. The J gene is TRBJ2-1, the V gene TRBV6-2 or TRBV6-3; D call uncertain. Germline CDR1 reads MNHEY; CDR2 reads SVGEGT. The germline V and J ends were trimmed by 0 bases and 8 bases, with 5 bases remaining between them. The CDR3 consists of 12 residues. The CDR3 is CASSYSSHEQFF. In DNA form, the CDR3 reads TGTGCCAGCAGTTACTCGTCCCATGAGCAGTTCTTC.